The 26 T cell receptor beta chains reported below all come from one sample, sequenced in a study of T cells after yellow fever vaccination. TCRdb fed the 5' RACE reads into MiXCR, producing one record per CDR3 protein. This table has 250,000 to 400,000 distinct CDR3 sequences, approximately 4.3% appearing once. This specimen was PBMCs, taken 15 days after the yellow fever booster vaccination. The source is a man younger than 35 who received the YFV17D yellow fever vaccine.

The chain joins TRBV29-1 to TRBJ2-1; TRBD1 matches at 9 bases. Looked up from germline, CDR1 is SQVTM and CDR2 is ANQGSEA. After removal of 6 bases from V and 2 bases from J, the junction contained 5 bases not matched to a gene. The CDR3 is 14 residues long. CDR3 sequence: CSVVTGGPYNEQFF. CDR3 DNA sequence: TGCAGCGTAGTAACAGGGGGCCCCTACAATGAGCAGTTCTTC.

This clonotype appeared a few times. The rearrangement joins TRBV13 to TRBJ1-2, with D possibly being TRBD1 (5 bases). The CDR3 loop spans 17 amino acids. Germline assignment: CDR1 PRHDT and CDR2 FYEKMQ (reference sequence). Between the trimmed V and J ends, which lost 4 bases and 6 bases, there was a span of 24 bases. CDR3 sequence reads: CASSSRDPETRINGYTF. CDR3 DNA sequence: TGTGCCAGCAGCTCCCGGGACCCGGAGACCAGGATCAATGGCTACACCTTC.

This clonotype appeared a few times. V gene TRBV7-2 combines with J gene TRBJ1-2; D not resolved. Germline values: CDR1 SGHTA, CDR2 FQGNSA. The CDR3 is 12 amino acids. V was clipped by 5 bases and J by 5 bases, with 9 bases between them. This chain's CDR3 is CASSIQSYGYTF. The DNA of the CDR3 is TGTGCCAGCAGCATTCAATCTTATGGCTACACCTTC. Together with reference TRBV7-2 and TRBJ1-2, the CDR3 gives the full variable domain: GAGVSQSPSNKVTEKGKDVELRCDPISGHTALYWYRQSLGQGLEFLIYFQGNSAPDKSGLPSDRFSAERTGGSVSTLTIQRTQQEDSAVYLCASSIQSYGYTFGSGTRLTVV.

This clonotype occurred a few times. The junction departs from germline at one end; a sequencing error may be responsible. This chain uses TRBV4-3 with TRBJ1-1; the D is unclear. This CDR3 has 12 residues. CDR1 and CDR2 (germline): LGHNA, YSLEER. CDR3 DNA sequence: TGCGCCAGCAGCCAAGATCGAGGTTCTTTTCTCTTT. It specifies CASSQDRGSFLF.

The chain combines TRBV20-1 with TRBJ1-2; 7 bases map to TRBD1. V was pared by 1 base and J by 8 bases, with 4 bases of the junction left unmatched. CDR3 length: 12 residues. Germline CDR1 and CDR2: DFQATT and SNEGSKA (reference sequence). CDR3 DNA sequence: TGCAGTGCTAGAGGGACAGGTCGGGGCTACACCTTC. Translation: CSARGTGRGYTF.

V gene TRBV4-2 combines with J gene TRBJ2-3, with TRBD2 identical over 10 bases. The CDR3 extends over 16 amino acids. In germline, CDR1 is LGHNA, CDR2 YNFKEQ. The J segment lost 5 bases and the V segment lost 2 bases, leaving 7 bases of the junction unmatched. The CDR3 region has the DNA TGTGCCAGCAGCCAACCCAGCGGGGGGGCCAGAGATACGCAGTATTTT. Protein product: CASSQPSGGARDTQYF.

This clonotype was observed at least ten times. V is TRBV15 and J is TRBJ2-2; TRBD2 agrees at 14 bases. From germline, CDR1 is LNHNV and CDR2 YYDKDF (reference sequence). The CDR3 has 16 residues. Germline trimming cut 4 bases from V and 7 bases from J; bases unmatched to any gene: 5. The CDR3 loop is CATSKTSGGVIGELFF. CDR3 sequence (DNA): TGTGCCACCAGCAAGACTAGCGGGGGGGTAATCGGGGAGCTGTTTTTT.

This clonotype was found many times. The J gene is TRBJ1-4, the V gene TRBV5-1; D not resolved. V gave up 5 bases and J gave up 0 bases, with 8 bases separating them. The CDR3 length is 14 residues. Germline V gene lookup returns CDR1 SGHRS and CDR2 YFSETQ. This chain's CDR3 is CASSQAPTNEKLFF. In DNA form, the CDR3 reads TGCGCCAGCAGTCAGGCCCCAACTAATGAAAAACTGTTTTTT.

V usage is TRBV19 and J usage is TRBJ2-2; D call uncertain. CDR1 and CDR2 (germline): LNHDA, SQIVND (reference sequence). Trimming removed 5 bases from V and 3 bases from J, with 7 bases in between. CDR3 length: 13 amino acids. The CDR3 DNA is TGTGCCAGTAGTGCCAGGTACACCGGGGAGCTGTTTTTT. This translates into CASSARYTGELFF.

This clonotype was detected many times. The V gene is TRBV11-2, the J gene TRBJ2-2; no definite D call. The CDR3 is 15 amino acids. Germline V CDR1 and CDR2: SGHAT, FQNNGV. V lost 9 bases, J lost 6 bases, and 20 bases lay in between. The CDR3 bases are TGTGCCAGTGCTACCCCCCGCGAAAAGGCCGGGGAGCTGTTTTTT. This translates into CASATPREKAGELFF.

This clonotype occurred a few times. This sequence joins TRBV27 and TRBJ1-6, with D possibly TRBD1 on 6 matching bases. The germline V gene has CDR1 MNHEY and CDR2 SMNVEV (reference sequence). The CDR3 runs to 15 residues. V shed 8 bases and J shed 7 bases, with 18 bases lying between them. The CDR3 region has the DNA TGTGCCAGCCGCTTTTGGGGGCCGGGAAATTCACCCCTCCACTTT. Its protein is CASRFWGPGNSPLHF.

The chain joins TRBV12-3 or TRBV12-4 to TRBJ1-6; 9 nucleotides align to TRBD1. V trimming: 6 bases; J trimming: 2 bases; junction bases outside the gene matches: 5. The CDR3 contains 16 residues. CDR3 in amino acids: CASRSTGGPYNSPLHF. In DNA, the CDR3 is TGTGCCAGCAGGTCAACAGGGGGCCCCTATAATTCACCCCTCCACTTT.

This clonotype has at least ten counts. The genes are TRBV20-1 and TRBJ2-3; D unresolved. V was trimmed by 5 bases and J by 1 base, leaving 10 bases between them. Germline CDR1 and CDR2: DFQATT and SNEGSKA (reference sequence). This CDR3 has 13 amino acids. Here the CDR3 DNA reads TGCAGTGCTTTATCCCTAGGCACAGATACGCAGTATTTT. Its protein is CSALSLGTDTQYF.

This clonotype showed up just a few times. The V gene is TRBV7-2, the J gene TRBJ2-7; D is perhaps TRBD1 or TRBD2 (6 bases each). The CDR3 covers 14 residues. CDR1 is SGHTA and CDR2 is FQGNSA in the germline V gene. With 5 bases removed from V and 4 bases from J, the gap between germline ends came to 15 bases. Written as DNA, the CDR3 is TGTGCCAGCAGCGGAGGGACAATTTCTTACGAGCAGTACTTC. Its protein product is CASSGGTISYEQYF.

This clonotype was seen ten or more times. V usage is TRBV7-2 and J usage is TRBJ2-5, with a possible D match to TRBD2 (7 bases). The length of the CDR3 is 14 residues. CDR1 and CDR2 (germline): SGHTA, FQGNSA. The V end was cut by 1 base, the J end by 7 bases, with 13 bases between. The CDR3 DNA reads TGTGCCAGCAGCTTAGTAGGGGGGGGAGGGACCCAGTACTTC. As protein: CASSLVGGGGTQYF.

This clonotype has only a few counts. The V gene is TRBV20-1, the J gene TRBJ1-2, with a tentative D call TRBD1 (5 bases). In germline, CDR1 is DFQATT, CDR2 SNEGSKA (reference sequence). V was cut by 6 bases and J by 2 bases, with 13 bases left in between. There are 13 residues in the CDR3. The CDR3 coding sequence is TGCAGTGCCTCTGGGCCAGGGAACTATGGCTACACCTTC. Translated: CSASGPGNYGYTF.

The chain couples TRBV5-1 to TRBJ2-7; D not certain. Per the germline V gene, CDR1 is SGHRS and CDR2 is YFSETQ. Trimming took off 0 bases at V and 5 bases at J, with 6 bases between the two ends. This CDR3 has 12 residues. This chain's CDR3 is CASSLEPNEQYF. The CDR3 nucleotides read TGCGCCAGCAGCTTGGAGCCTAACGAGCAGTACTTC.

This clonotype was seen ten or more times. The CDR3 loop reads CASSQETGGRNYGYTF. In DNA, the CDR3 is TGCGCCAGCAGCCAAGAAACAGGGGGCCGTAACTATGGCTACACCTTC. The chain joins TRBV4-3 to TRBJ1-2; 9 bases line up with TRBD1. V shed 0 bases, J shed 1 base, and the junction held 3 bases outside the gene matches. This CDR3 contains 16 residues. Germline loops: CDR1 LGHNA, CDR2 YSLEER.

This clonotype was detected only a few times. V gene TRBV12-3 or TRBV12-4 combines with J gene TRBJ2-5, with D tentatively TRBD2 (5 bases). The length of the CDR3 is 18 residues. The V end lost 5 bases, the J end lost 5 bases, and 27 bases lay between the germline ends. The CDR3 region is CASSPAFGELRDGETQYF. The CDR3 nucleotides are TGTGCCAGCAGTCCAGCTTTCGGCGAGTTGAGGGATGGGGAGACCCAGTACTTC.

There are a few counts of this clonotype. CDR3: CASSQVSSGASYEQYF. CDR3 sequence (DNA): TGTGCCAGCAGCCAAGTGTCGAGCGGCGCCTCCTACGAGCAGTACTTC. The V gene is TRBV4-2, the J gene TRBJ2-7, with D perhaps TRBD2 (5 bases). The CDR3 length is 16 residues. V dropped 1 base and J dropped 0 bases, with 13 bases sitting between them. Germline CDR1 reads LGHNA; CDR2 reads YNFKEQ.

There are a few counts of this clonotype. CDR3 DNA: TGTGCCAGTAGTCGCCAGGACAGGGTTGGCTACGAGCAGTACTTC. Translation gives CASSRQDRVGYEQYF. The rearrangement joins TRBV19 to TRBJ2-7; TRBD1 aligns across 8 bases. The J segment lost 3 bases and the V segment lost 5 bases, leaving 9 bases of the junction unmatched. There are 15 residues in the CDR3. Germline CDR1 is LNHDA and CDR2 is SQIVND (reference sequence). The variable domain in full, completed from reference TRBV19 and TRBJ2-7, reads DGGITQSPKYLFRKEGQNVTLSCEQNLNHDAMYWYRQDPGQGLRLIYYSQIVNDFQKGDIAEGYSVSREKKESFPLTVTSAQKNPTAFYLCASSRQDRVGYEQYFGPGTRLTVT.

This clonotype was counted many times. This chain connects TRBV7-9 to TRBJ1-1, with D possibly matching TRBD1 (5 bases). Germline assignment: CDR1 SEHNR and CDR2 FQNEAQ (reference sequence). Trimming took 1 base from V and 10 from J, leaving 16 bases between them. CDR3 length: 14 residues. This CDR3 is CASSLGGQGGSAFF. The CDR3 DNA is TGTGCCAGCAGCTTAGGTGGCCAGGGTGGATCAGCTTTCTTT.

This clonotype was observed at least ten times. V is TRBV4-3 and J is TRBJ1-1; D may be TRBD1 (6 bases). Germline-derived CDR1 and CDR2 are LGHNA and YSLEER. This CDR3 has 15 amino acids. V was pared by 3 bases and J by 6 bases, with 17 bases between. CDR3 residues: CASSQVQGRGPEAFF. DNA of the CDR3: TGCGCCAGCAGCCAGGTACAGGGTCGGGGTCCTGAAGCTTTCTTT.

This clonotype was counted at least ten times. V usage is TRBV7-2 and J usage is TRBJ2-7; D is unclear. The germline V gene encodes CDR1 SGHTA and CDR2 FQGNSA. There are 17 residues in the CDR3. Deletions cut 5 bases from V and 0 bases from J, with 20 bases between. DNA for the CDR3: TGTGCCAGCAGCACCTACCCTCTGGCGGACCCCTCCTACGAGCAGTACTTC. Translated, it gives CASSTYPLADPSYEQYF.

In this sample, this clonotype turned up many times. The CDR3 DNA is TGTGCCAGCTCAGAAGGGACAGAGAGTACTGAAGCTTTCTTT. Translated: CASSEGTESTEAFF. The genes are TRBV18 and TRBJ1-1; the match to TRBD1 covers 7 bases. The ends lost 5 bases at V and 5 bases at J; junction bases unmatched: 8. CDR3 length: 14 residues. Germline V CDR1 and CDR2: KGHSH, LQKENI.

This clonotype was seen only a few times. V gene TRBV4-1 combines with J gene TRBJ2-7, with D uncertain. Trimming left V 4 bases short and J 1 base short, with 8 bases between. The length of the CDR3 is 13 residues. Germline V CDR1 and CDR2: MGHRA, YSYEKL. Written as DNA, the CDR3 is TGCGCCAGCAGCCCGACGGAATCCTACGAGCAGTACTTC. Its translation is CASSPTESYEQYF.